This T cell receptor (beta chain) was found in a study of OX40 agonist ivuxolimab in advanced cancers. Looked up from germline, CDR1 is SGHDT and CDR2 is YYEEEE. This CDR3 comprises 16 residues. The V segment lost 2 bases and the J segment 2 bases; nucleotides outside the gene matches: 5. Data came from immunoSEQ multiplex PCR; TCRdb stores just in-frame clones and leaves some out. The sample has about 50,000 clones, nearly 80% seen once. The receptor comes from an adult with an advanced solid tumor such as melanoma, head and neck, liver or kidney cancer. The chain joins TRBV5-6 to TRBJ2-5, with 11 positions matching TRBD2. The sequenced sample was CD4+ or CD8+ T cells sorted from blood, obtained in a trial of the OX40 agonist ivuxolimab. The CDR3 nucleotides are TGTGCCAGCAGCTTTTTAGCGGGAGGGCCTCAAGAGACCCAGTACTTC. It yields the protein CASSFLAGGPQETQYF.